This paragraph reports one T cell receptor beta chain. These data come from a study of cytomegalovirus exposure and HLA in healthy donors. The V gene's germline CDR1 is SGHTA and CDR2 FQGNSA. This CDR3 is 15 amino acids long. The V and J ends lost 5 bases and 7 bases, in that order; junction bases with no gene match: 10. PCR amplification relied on 60 Vbeta primers (plus 13 Jbeta primers). Methods used by the authors: Later work found 80 million or so unique TCR beta chains, with about 10 million shared. Profiled with immunoSEQ multiplex PCR; TCRdb holds only in-frame clones, not every one. The V and J calls and clone size are taken from that table; D and trimming were inferred from the DNA. The data show approximately 140,000 clones, around 60% seen once.

The specimen sequenced was PBMCs. The receptor's source is a woman aged 60-75 years in good health and CMV-seropositive. J is TRBJ2-5 and V is TRBV7-2; 10 bases are shared with TRBD2. This CDR3 reads CASSQAGGSVGTQYF. In DNA, the CDR3 is TGTGCCAGCAGCCAAGCGGGAGGGTCGGTGGGGACCCAGTACTTC.